This T cell receptor (beta chain) stems from a study of T cells in Graves' hyperthyroidism and ophthalmopathy. Study information: Upon initial diagnosis and before any treatment, peripheral blood was collected.

Authors of the study amplified TCR beta CDR3 regions from RNA transcripts. HTBI primers were employed in a first-round RT-PCR of the TCR CDR3. One entry per CDR3 protein, called by TCRdb with MiXCR from the multiplex PCR reads. Counted here are over 350,000 distinct CDR3 sequences, 18% occurring once; the ten biggest clones make up roughly two fifths. As regards this clonotype: The antigen remains unidentified. Just one base apart from a much larger clone, this may be a read error.

Germline assignment: CDR1 SGHVS and CDR2 FNYEAQ. The CDR3 runs 15 residues. Study outcomes and limitations: In the blood, most expanded thyroid clonotypes above 0.001 appeared as well.

Criteria for exclusion of patients were uncontrolled infection, other autoimmune disease, pregnancy or lactation. The V gene is TRBV7-6, the J gene TRBJ2-1; TRBD1 or TRBD2 may be the D gene (6 bases each). Sequencing used blood. This clonotype originated in a man aged 18 to 29 with Graves' ophthalmopathy. CDR3: CASSPEGGGYSEQFF. Written as DNA, the CDR3 is TGTGCCAGCAGCCCGGAGGGGGGAGGCTACAGTGAGCAGTTCTTC.